This passage covers 3 T cell receptor beta chains from one sample sequenced in a study of T cells in narcolepsy. This table comes from immunoSEQ multiplex PCR, and its TCRdb copy is limited to in-frame clones, with some not included. The data hold about 27,000 clones, with around three quarters observed a single time. Sequenced: CD45RA- memory CD4+ T cells from PBMCs. The receptors originated from a human donor with narcolepsy.

In DNA form, the CDR3 reads TGTGCCAGCAGGCTCACAGCTAGCACAGATACGCAGTATTTT. Its translation: CASRLTASTDTQYF. The rearrangement links TRBV6-5 to TRBJ2-3; no firm D call. Germline V gives CDR1 MNHEY, CDR2 SVGAGI. V was trimmed by 6 bases and J by 0 bases, leaving 10 bases between them. The CDR3 loop spans 14 amino acids.

The rearrangement links TRBV5-1 to TRBJ2-7; D may match TRBD1 or TRBD2 (5 bases each). The CDR3 extends over 15 amino acids. V lost 4 bases, J lost 2 bases, and 16 bases lay in between. Per germline, CDR1 SGHRS and CDR2 YFSETQ. The CDR3 coding sequence is TGCGCCAGCAGCACGGGACCTGGGGGAACCTACGAGCAGTACTTC. Translated: CASSTGPGGTYEQYF.

The CDR3 DNA follows: TGTGCCTGGAGTGGGGACAGGGGCGGCTACACCTTC. This codes for CAWSGDRGGYTF. This chain links TRBV30 with TRBJ1-2; 10 bases are shared with TRBD1. Per germline, CDR1 GTSNPN and CDR2 SVGIG (reference sequence). The CDR3 runs 12 residues. Losses at the gene ends were 1 base for V and 8 bases for J; bases not matched to a gene: 1.